This T cell receptor (beta chain) was captured in a study of blood T cell repertoires in COVID-19. Study-wide background: The samples span acute and convalescent COVID-19 from the United States, Italy and Spain. T cells, B-cell-depleted T cells, or PBMCs provided the cDNA or gDNA that served as material.

Original handling: From reference gene primer amplification, estimates of nucleated cell counts were derived. Profiled with immunoSEQ multiplex PCR; TCRdb holds only in-frame clones, not every one. V, J and clone size derive from that table, while D and trimming were established from the DNA sequence. The sample contains 30,000 to 45,000 clones, 80% to 95% of which appear only once. Unmatched junction bases numbered 7, after V lost 3 bases and J lost 2 bases. Per the germline V gene, CDR1 is SGDLS and CDR2 is YYNGEE. This CDR3 contains 15 residues. V usage is TRBV9 and J usage is TRBJ1-1, with TRBD1 matching over 7 bases. The sample taken for sequencing was peripheral blood. This clonotype was sampled from a middle-aged man with active COVID-19. In DNA, the CDR3 is TGTGCCAGCAGCGAGACAGGGCGGTACAACACTGAAGCTTTCTTT. This gives the protein CASSETGRYNTEAFF.